The clone carrying this T cell receptor beta chain was seen only a few times. Its antigen is as yet unknown. The time point was: 20-29 weeks after completion of therapy. This specimen belongs to a study of T cell therapy after organ transplantation. About the study: T cell doses, up to 6, came every 2 weeks; follow-up lasted roughly 27 weeks. Regarding the study as a whole: Poor CD8+ T cell yield may explain few expansions in nonresponders.

The CDR3 loop spans 15 amino acids. With 2 bases removed from V and 6 bases from J, the gap between germline ends came to 13 bases. Germline loops: CDR1 MNHEY, CDR2 SVGAGI. Some clones are missing from TCRdb's copy, which holds only in-frame ones; the method was immunoSEQ multiplex PCR. The sample has about 20,000 clones, about four fifths seen once. The gene calls are TRBV6-5 and TRBJ2-2, with a possible D match to TRBD1 (5 bases). This receptor was taken from a human patient who had received a solid organ transplant and had CMV disease. Some T cells may be graft donor cells. The starting material was CD8+ T cells from blood, obtained after autologous CMV-specific T cell therapy. In nucleotides, the CDR3 is TGTGCCAGCAGTTACGCGGCCGACAGTTCCGGGGAGCTGTTTTTT. It specifies CASSYAADSSGELFF.